This paragraph reports one TCR beta chain. The source of the sample is a study of blood T cell repertoires in COVID-19. Study overall: The study drew acute and convalescent COVID-19 samples from the United States, Italy and Spain.

Germline CDR1 reads SEHNR; CDR2 reads FQNEAQ (reference sequence). The CDR3 has 14 amino acids. V lost 4 bases and J lost 0, with 9 bases in between. Some clones are missing from TCRdb's copy, which holds only in-frame ones; the method was immunoSEQ multiplex PCR. The table includes about 360,000 clones, nearly 90% detected once. The V and J genes are TRBV7-9 and TRBJ1-1; D gene uncertain. The sequenced sample consisted of PBMCs or T cells enriched from blood (not recorded which). This TCR was recovered from a woman in her thirties or forties with acute COVID-19. CDR3 sequence (DNA): TGTGCCAGCAGCTCCAGGCTCATGAACACTGAAGCTTTCTTT. The encoded protein is CASSSRLMNTEAFF.